This TCR beta chain came from a study of blood T cells in healthy people across ages. To note about this clonotype: What it recognizes is unknown.

PCR was performed a second time for roughly 6 to 12 cycles using a sample-barcoded 5' primer and a J-beta primer mix. Using its own MiXCR run on the 5' RACE reads, TCRdb lists one record per CDR3 protein. This table holds hundreds of thousands of distinct CDR3 sequences, roughly two fifths found once. The study drew donors from healthy Caucasian individuals in Russia aged about 6 to 100. The ends were cut back, 4 bases at V and 6 bases at J, with 18 bases in the middle. CDR3 size: 15 residues. Study-wide points: Naive T cell percentage showed a strong correlation with the diversity of TCR beta.

The chain has TRBV12-3 or TRBV12-4 and TRBJ1-2; perhaps TRBD1 as D (6 bases). Sequencing was carried out using blood. The receptor comes from a woman aged 60-75 years in good health. CDR3 sequence (DNA): TGTGCCAGCAGTTCCCCGGTGACAGGACTAAATGGCTACACCTTC. It specifies CASSSPVTGLNGYTF.